A selection of T cell receptor beta chains follows, all from one sample in a study of T cells in localized non-small cell lung cancer. Data came from immunoSEQ multiplex PCR; TCRdb stores just in-frame clones and leaves some out. The data show 50,000 to 75,000 clones, 90% to 95% seen once. The material was peripheral blood, obtained before any cancer treatment. These receptors were collected from a man aged 40 to 75 with stage I lung adenocarcinoma. CDR3s leave out the opening cysteine and the closing phenylalanine or tryptophan.

V: TRBV19; CDR3: ASTSMLPAGNEQF
V: TRBV4-2; CDR3: ASSQAGTGGSWGYT
V: TRBV11-2; CDR3: ASSLRENTEAF
V: TRBV7-9; CDR3: ASSLVASFGDEQY
V: TRBV28; CDR3: ASSPHSPVQGALNIQY
V: TRBV5-1; CDR3: ASSFGQGSMNTQY
V: TRBV27; CDR3: ASRSVSDTQY
V: TRBV2; CDR3: ASSDLDRGTGYT
V: TRBV7-7; CDR3: ASSVGTSGSYEQY
V: TRBV2; CDR3: ASISRTWQRNEQF
V: TRBV6-1; CDR3: ASSESDGTANTEAF
V: TRBV6-5; CDR3: ASSYASGNTDTQY
V: TRBV15; CDR3: ATSREVGVGLGVYNEQF
V: TRBV27; CDR3: ASSFDRGVNEKLF
V: TRBV27; CDR3: ASSPGLYQETQY
V: TRBV14; CDR3: ASSQDRWDEQY
V: TRBV6-1; CDR3: ASSDGLAGSYEQY
V: TRBV2; CDR3: ASSEAQEGNEQF
V: TRBV4-1; CDR3: ASSQDGVSETQY
V: TRBV18; CDR3: ASSLTGDEQY
V: TRBV6-5; CDR3: ASRETGVGNTIY
V: TRBV6-5; CDR3: ASRGLAGGRQY
V: TRBV11-2; CDR3: ASSLAGTSIYEQF
V: TRBV11-2; CDR3: ASSPRTSRNTGELF
V: TRBV29-1; CDR3: SSGGSYNEQF
V: TRBV9; CDR3: ASSEGGLLNNEQF
V: TRBV29-1; CDR3: SVDQRGGQGNTDTQY
V: TRBV28; CDR3: ASSFRGRTPNYGYT
V: TRBV6-1; CDR3: ASRLAGVSYEQY
V: TRBV7-6; CDR3: ASSLELAVNTGELF
V: TRBV7-6; CDR3: ASSPGPRYEQY
V: TRBV29-1; CDR3: SVRELSSYEQY